This T cell receptor (beta chain) was observed in a study of blood T cell repertoires in COVID-19. Looking at the study overall: Spain, Italy and the United States supplied samples that represented acute and convalescent COVID-19. T cells, B-cell-depleted T cells, or PBMCs provided the cDNA or gDNA that served as material.

Original processing methods: Researchers report that nucleated cell counts were estimated from reference gene primer amplification. Assay: immunoSEQ multiplex PCR; the TCRdb copy retains only in-frame clones and omits some. D and trimming were read from the DNA, whereas the V and J calls and clone size are those reported in that table. There are 250,000 or so clones in the sample; about 89% occur only once, and roughly 8.5% lies in the top ten. Germline V gene data show CDR1 as KGHDR and CDR2 as SFDVKD. The V end lost 5 bases, the J end lost 1 base, and 16 bases lay between the germline ends. The CDR3 is made up of 16 amino acids.

The specimen sequenced was peripheral blood. The sequence was collected from a man aged 35-49 years with active or convalescent COVID-19. The rearrangement uses TRBV24-1 and TRBJ2-5; D may be TRBD2 (6 bases). CDR3 bases: TGTGCCACCAGTGGGGGGTGGGAGGACACCCAAGAGACCCAGTACTTC. It codes for CATSGGWEDTQETQYF.